This TCR beta chain was observed in a study of T cell responses to AZD1222 COVID-19 vaccine. The protocol was immunoSEQ multiplex PCR, while the TCRdb copy is restricted to in-frame clones and leaves out a portion. This table has about 46,000 clones, about 90% appearing once. In the case of this clone: Its antigen is undetermined.

Findings and caveats of the study: Once two AZD1222 doses were given, Spike-specific TCR breadth and depth went up.

The CDR3 covers 18 residues. The germline V gene has CDR1 LNHNV and CDR2 YYDKDF (reference sequence). With V trimmed by 4 bases and J by 3 bases, 10 bases remained unmatched. V gene TRBV15 combines with J gene TRBJ2-3; the match to TRBD2 covers 13 bases. The TCR was taken from an adult who received the AZD1222 COVID-19 vaccine. The sequences come from peripheral blood, collected 28 days after the second AZD1222 dose. CDR3 in amino acids: CATSKNLRTSGSTDTQYF. The CDR3, as DNA: TGTGCCACCAGCAAAAACCTTAGGACTAGCGGGAGTACAGATACGCAGTATTTT. The full variable domain, completed using reference TRBV15 and TRBJ2-3, is DAMVIQNPRYQVTQFGKPVTLSCSQTLNHNVMYWYQQKSSQAPKLLFHYYDKDFNNEADTPDNFQSRRPNTSFCFLDIRSPGLGDTAMYLCATSKNLRTSGSTDTQYFGPGTRLTVL.